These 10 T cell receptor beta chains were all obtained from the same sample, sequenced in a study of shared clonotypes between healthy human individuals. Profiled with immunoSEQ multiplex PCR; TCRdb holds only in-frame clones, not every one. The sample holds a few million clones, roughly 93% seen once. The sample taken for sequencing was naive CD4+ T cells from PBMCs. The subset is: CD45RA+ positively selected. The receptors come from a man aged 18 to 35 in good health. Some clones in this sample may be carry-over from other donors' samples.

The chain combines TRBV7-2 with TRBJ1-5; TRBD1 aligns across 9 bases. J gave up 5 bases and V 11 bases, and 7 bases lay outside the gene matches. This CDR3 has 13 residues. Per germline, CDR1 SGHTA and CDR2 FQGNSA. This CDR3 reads CASGTGIYQPQHF. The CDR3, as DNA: TGTGCCTCGGGGACAGGGATATATCAGCCCCAGCATTTT.

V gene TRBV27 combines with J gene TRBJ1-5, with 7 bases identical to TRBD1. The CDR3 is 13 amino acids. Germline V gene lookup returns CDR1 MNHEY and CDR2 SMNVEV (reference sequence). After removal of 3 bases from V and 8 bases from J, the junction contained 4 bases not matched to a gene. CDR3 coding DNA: TGTGCCAGCAGTTTCTACAGGGGAGAGCCCCAGCATTTT. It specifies CASSFYRGEPQHF.

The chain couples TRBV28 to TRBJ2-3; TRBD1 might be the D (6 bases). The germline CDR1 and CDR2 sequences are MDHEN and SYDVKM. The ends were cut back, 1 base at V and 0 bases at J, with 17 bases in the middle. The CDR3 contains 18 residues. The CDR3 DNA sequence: TGTGCCAGCAGTTTATTCAGGGGCGCTTTCGAAAGCACAGATACGCAGTATTTT. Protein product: CASSLFRGAFESTDTQYF. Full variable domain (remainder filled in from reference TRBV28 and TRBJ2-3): DVKVTQSSRYLVKRTGEKVFLECVQDMDHENMFWYRQDPGLGLRLIYFSYDVKMKEKGDIPEGYSVSREKKERFSLILESASTNQTSMYLCASSLFRGAFESTDTQYFGPGTRLTVL.

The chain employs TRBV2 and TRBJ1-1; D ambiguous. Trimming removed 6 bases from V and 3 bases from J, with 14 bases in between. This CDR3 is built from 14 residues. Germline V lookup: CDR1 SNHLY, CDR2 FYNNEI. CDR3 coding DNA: TGTGCCAGCAGCCATGAGACGTGGGACACTGAAGCTTTCTTT. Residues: CASSHETWDTEAFF.

The DNA of the CDR3 is TGCGCCAGCAGCCAAGATCGGGGACTAGCGGGAGAAGCTGACTACTTC. Translated, it gives CASSQDRGLAGEADYF. The V gene is TRBV4-1, the J gene TRBJ2-4; TRBD2 aligns across 14 bases. CDR1 and CDR2 from the germline V gene are MGHRA and YSYEKL. This CDR3 is 16 amino acids long. Trimming took 0 bases from V and 16 from J; bases not matched to a gene: 11.

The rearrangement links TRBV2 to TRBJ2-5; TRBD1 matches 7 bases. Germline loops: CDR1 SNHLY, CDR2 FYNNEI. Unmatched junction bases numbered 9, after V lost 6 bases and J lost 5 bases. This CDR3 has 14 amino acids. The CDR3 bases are TGTGCCAGCAGCAAAATGACAGGGACCGAGACCCAGTACTTC. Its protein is CASSKMTGTETQYF.

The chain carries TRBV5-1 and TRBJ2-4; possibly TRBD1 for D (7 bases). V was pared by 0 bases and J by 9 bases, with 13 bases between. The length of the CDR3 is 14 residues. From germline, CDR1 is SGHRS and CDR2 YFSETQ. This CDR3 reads CASSLDGTAGIQYF. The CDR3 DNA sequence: TGCGCCAGCAGCTTGGATGGGACAGCGGGCATTCAGTACTTC.

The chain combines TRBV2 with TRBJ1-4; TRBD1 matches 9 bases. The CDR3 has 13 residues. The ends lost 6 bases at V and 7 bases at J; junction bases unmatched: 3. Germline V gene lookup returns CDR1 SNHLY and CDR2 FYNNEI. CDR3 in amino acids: CASSDRGSEKLFF. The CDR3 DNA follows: TGTGCCAGCAGCGACAGGGGGAGTGAAAAACTGTTTTTT.

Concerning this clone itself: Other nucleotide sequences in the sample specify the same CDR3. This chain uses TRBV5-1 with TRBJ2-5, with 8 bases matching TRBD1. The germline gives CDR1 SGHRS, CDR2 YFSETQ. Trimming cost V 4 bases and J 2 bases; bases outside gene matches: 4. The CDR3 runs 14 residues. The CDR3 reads CASSLWTGQETQYF. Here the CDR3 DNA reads TGCGCCAGCAGCCTCTGGACAGGGCAAGAGACCCAGTACTTC.

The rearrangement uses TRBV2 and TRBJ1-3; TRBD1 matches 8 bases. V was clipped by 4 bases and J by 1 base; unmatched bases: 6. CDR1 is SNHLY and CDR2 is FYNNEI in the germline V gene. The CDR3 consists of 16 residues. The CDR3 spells CASSVAGGFSGNTIYF. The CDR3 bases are TGTGCCAGCAGTGTAGCAGGGGGCTTTTCTGGAAACACCATATATTTT.